The 31 T cell receptor beta chains below all came from one sample that was sequenced in a study of technical replicates of blood from several donors. TCRdb keeps only in-frame clones here, not all; method: immunoSEQ multiplex PCR. The repertoire holds about 79,000 clones, with around 90% as singletons. What was sequenced was T cells isolated from PBMCs. All receptors come from a human donor in good health. Some clones in this sample may be carry-over from other donors' samples.

In its sample, this clone was seen once. The chain combines TRBV6-1 with TRBJ1-5; weak D call: TRBD1 (6 bases). The V end lost 6 bases, the J end lost 6 bases, and 15 bases lay between the germline ends. CDR1 and CDR2 (germline): MNHNS, SASEGT. The CDR3 loop spans 14 amino acids. The CDR3 DNA follows: TGTGCCAGCAGCGGAAGACAGGAAGGTCAGCCCCAGCATTTT. This encodes CASSGRQEGQPQHF.

This chain links TRBV9 with TRBJ2-7, with D perhaps matching TRBD2 (7 bases). Germline assignment: CDR1 SGDLS and CDR2 YYNGEE. Trimming removed 7 bases at V and 5 bases at J, with 13 bases between. The CDR3 length is 12 residues. The CDR3 DNA is TGTGCCAGCGGTGAGGGGGGGGACGAGCAGTACTTC. It is translated as CASGEGGDEQYF.

V gene TRBV27 combines with J gene TRBJ2-7; the D gene is possibly TRBD2 (6 bases). Germline assignment: CDR1 MNHEY and CDR2 SMNVEV (reference sequence). The CDR3 runs 14 residues. V dropped 6 bases and J dropped 3 bases, with 15 bases sitting between them. Here the CDR3 reads CASSSPARGYEQYF. CDR3 in DNA: TGTGCCAGCAGCTCGCCCGCGCGGGGCTACGAGCAGTACTTC.

The chain employs TRBV19 and TRBJ1-5; 9 positions agree with TRBD1. From germline, CDR1 is LNHDA and CDR2 SQIVND (reference sequence). The CDR3 length is 13 residues. The junction had 2 bases not matched to a gene; V was cut back by 6 bases and J by 5 bases. This CDR3 is CASSRQGDQPQHF. In DNA, the CDR3 is TGTGCCAGTAGCCGACAGGGGGATCAGCCCCAGCATTTT.

V gene TRBV28 combines with J gene TRBJ1-3; 9 bases line up with TRBD1. The length of the CDR3 is 15 residues. The V gene's germline CDR1 is MDHEN and CDR2 SYDVKM. V lost 2 bases to trimming and J lost 4 bases; unmatched junction nucleotides: 3. The CDR3 here is CASSLRTGAGNTIYF. CDR3 nucleotides: TGTGCCAGCAGTTTAAGGACAGGGGCAGGAAACACCATATATTTT.

The chain joins TRBV13 to TRBJ1-2; 7 bases agree with TRBD1. With V trimmed by 1 base and J by 8 bases, 4 bases remained unmatched. This CDR3 contains 13 residues. Germline CDR1 reads PRHDT; CDR2 reads FYEKMQ (reference sequence). CDR3 protein: CASSLDRGYGYTF. CDR3 DNA: TGTGCCAGCAGCTTAGACAGGGGTTACGGCTACACCTTC.

This chain connects TRBV6-1 to TRBJ2-1; 11 bases line up with TRBD2. The CDR3 extends over 16 amino acids. The junction had 9 bases not matched to a gene; V was cut back by 4 bases and J by 7 bases. Germline lookup yields CDR1 MNHNS and CDR2 SASEGT. CDR3 sequence: CASSGGTSGRGNEQFF. The CDR3 region has the DNA TGTGCCAGCAGTGGGGGGACTAGCGGCCGGGGAAATGAGCAGTTCTTC.

The chain recombines TRBV9 with TRBJ2-7; 12 bases align to TRBD2. Germline V lookup: CDR1 SGDLS, CDR2 YYNGEE. The V gene end was trimmed by 6 bases and the J gene end by 4 bases; junction bases not matched to a gene: 14. The CDR3 extends over 17 amino acids. CDR3 residues: CASTKHILAGGRYEQYF. The CDR3 DNA sequence: TGTGCCAGCACCAAACATATACTAGCGGGAGGACGGTACGAGCAGTACTTC.

The sample holds a few counts of this clone. The rearrangement links TRBV9 to TRBJ1-1; TRBD1 matches 10 bases. Germline CDR1 SGDLS, CDR2 YYNGEE. The CDR3 is made up of 16 amino acids. Trimming took 0 bases from V and 2 from J; bases not matched to a gene: 4. CDR3 residues: CASSVDGTGVNTEAFF. In DNA, the CDR3 is TGTGCCAGCAGCGTAGATGGGACAGGGGTTAACACTGAAGCTTTCTTT. Drawing the rest from reference TRBV9 and TRBJ1-1, the complete variable domain is DSGVTQTPKHLITATGQRVTLRCSPRSGDLSVYWYQQSLDQGLQFLIQYYNGEERAKGNILERFSAQQFPDLHSELNLSSLELGDSALYFCASSVDGTGVNTEAFFGQGTRLTVV.

The chain uses TRBV10-3 and TRBJ2-1; the match to TRBD2 covers 7 bases. With V trimmed by 0 bases and J by 8 bases, 4 bases remained unmatched. Germline V gives CDR1 ENHRY, CDR2 SYGVKD. This CDR3 has 14 residues. The CDR3 is CAISESTSDHEQFF. As DNA, the CDR3 is TGTGCCATCAGTGAGTCAACTAGCGACCATGAGCAGTTCTTC.

The chain links TRBV2 to TRBJ2-7; 11 bases fit TRBD2. J was trimmed by 4 bases and V by 2 bases; bases with no gene match: 4. The CDR3 runs 15 residues. Looked up from germline, CDR1 is SNHLY and CDR2 is FYNNEI. In DNA, the CDR3 is TGTGCCAGCAGTGAATTGACTAGCGGGGCTTACGAGCAGTACTTC. Translated: CASSELTSGAYEQYF.

This chain connects TRBV2 to TRBJ2-3, with 15 bases matching TRBD2. The germline V gene encodes CDR1 SNHLY and CDR2 FYNNEI. J was trimmed by 7 bases and V by 5 bases; bases with no gene match: 7. CDR3 length: 16 amino acids. CDR3 residues: CASSFGLAGGPYTQYF. The CDR3 DNA follows: TGTGCCAGCAGTTTCGGACTAGCGGGAGGGCCATATACGCAGTATTTT.

The chain employs TRBV11-3 and TRBJ2-7; the D gene is possibly TRBD2 (6 bases). The germline V gene encodes CDR1 SGHNT and CDR2 YENEEA. The CDR3 length is 11 residues. Trimming took 6 bases from V and 7 from J, leaving 10 bases between them. This CDR3 is CASRQGREQYF. In nucleotides, the CDR3 is TGTGCCAGCAGGCAAGGGAGGGAGCAGTACTTC.

The V and J genes are TRBV6-5 and TRBJ2-1, with D unresolved. V lost 1 base to trimming and J lost 0 bases, with 4 bases between them. Looked up from germline, CDR1 is MNHEY and CDR2 is SVGAGI. The CDR3 loop spans 14 amino acids. CDR3 bases: TGTGCCAGCAGTTACTGGAGCTCCTACAATGAGCAGTTCTTC. Its translation: CASSYWSSYNEQFF.

The rearrangement joins TRBV18 to TRBJ2-7, with D perhaps TRBD2 (6 bases). From germline, CDR1 is KGHSH and CDR2 LQKENI. This CDR3 is built from 15 residues. V lost 3 bases, J lost 3 bases, and 15 bases lay in between. CDR3 nucleotides: TGTGCCAGCTCACCTAGTTCGGGAGCGGGCTACGAGCAGTACTTC. This gives the protein CASSPSSGAGYEQYF.

The table lists this clone with a few counts. The genes are TRBV4-2 and TRBJ1-2; D is ambiguous. The CDR3 is 13 amino acids. Germline V gene lookup returns CDR1 LGHNA and CDR2 YNFKEQ. Between the trimmed V and J ends, which lost 1 base and 6 bases, there was a span of 9 bases. The CDR3 loop reads CASSQGEHDGYTF. CDR3 nucleotides: TGTGCCAGCAGCCAAGGGGAGCACGATGGCTACACCTTC.

The chain uses TRBV6-5 and TRBJ2-5; perhaps TRBD1 as D (6 bases). Trimming stripped 6 bases from V and 5 bases from J, with 16 bases between. CDR1 and CDR2 from the germline V gene are MNHEY and SVGAGI. The CDR3 is 14 amino acids. CDR3 in amino acids: CASSYAGDGETQYF. CDR3 bases: TGTGCCAGCAGCTATGCAGGGGATGGGGAGACCCAGTACTTC.

The chain recombines TRBV28 with TRBJ2-1; 10 bases agree with TRBD2. V was pared by 1 base and J by 7 bases, with 4 bases of the junction left unmatched. CDR1 is MDHEN, CDR2 SYDVKM, per germline. This CDR3 spans 15 amino acids. The CDR3: CASSLSSGGGNEQFF. The CDR3 nucleotides are TGTGCCAGCAGTTTATCTAGCGGGGGAGGGAATGAGCAGTTCTTC.

The chain links TRBV4-3 to TRBJ2-3; TRBD2 matches 10 bases. J gave up 3 bases and V 0 bases, and 6 bases lay outside the gene matches. CDR1 is LGHNA, CDR2 YSLEER, per germline. The CDR3 covers 17 residues. The CDR3 DNA follows: TGCGCCAGCAGCCAAGAGGTAGCGGGAGGATTTACAGATACGCAGTATTTT. Residues: CASSQEVAGGFTDTQYF.

This sequence joins TRBV2 and TRBJ2-1; D is possibly TRBD2 (7 bases). The V and J ends lost 6 bases and 8 bases respectively, with 17 bases between them. Germline values: CDR1 SNHLY, CDR2 FYNNEI. This CDR3 has 14 amino acids. CDR3 coding DNA: TGTGCCAGCAGAGGGCGACTAGCAGGGGATGAGCAGTTCTTC. This gives the protein CASRGRLAGDEQFF. The entire variable domain, with the rest obtained from reference TRBV2 and TRBJ2-1, is as follows: EPEVTQTPSHQVTQMGQEVILRCVPISNHLYFYWYRQILGQKVEFLVSFYNNEISEKSEIFDDQFSVERPDGSNFTLKIRSTKLEDSAMYFCASRGRLAGDEQFFGPGTRLTVL.

This chain joins TRBV5-1 and TRBJ1-2; D is unresolved. This CDR3 has 16 residues. Trimming stripped 0 bases from V and 4 bases from J, with 16 bases between. In germline, CDR1 is SGHRS, CDR2 YFSETQ. The CDR3 bases are TGCGCCAGCAGCTTGGATAAGGAGAAGTACACCTATGGCTACACCTTC. Protein: CASSLDKEKYTYGYTF.

This chain uses TRBV5-8 with TRBJ2-7, with a weak D call TRBD2 (5 bases). This CDR3 has 15 amino acids. Germline V gives CDR1 SGHTS, CDR2 YDEGEE. The V and J ends lost 0 bases and 4 bases respectively, with 14 bases between them. CDR3 residues: CASSLVVLGVYEQYF. The CDR3 coding sequence is TGTGCCAGCAGCTTGGTAGTCCTCGGGGTGTACGAGCAGTACTTC.

This chain uses TRBV11-2 with TRBJ2-3; TRBD2 matches at 10 bases. The CDR3 is 18 amino acids. CDR1 and CDR2 from the germline V gene are SGHAT and FQNNGV. After removal of 3 bases from V and 5 bases from J, the junction contained 14 bases not matched to a gene. The CDR3 sequence: CASSFRGGTSAIRDTQYF. CDR3 in DNA: TGTGCCAGCAGCTTTAGAGGCGGGACTAGCGCAATTCGAGATACGCAGTATTTT.

The chain combines TRBV11-3 with TRBJ2-1; D may be TRBD1 (6 bases). The CDR3 contains 15 residues. Germline-derived CDR1 and CDR2 are SGHNT and YENEEA. Deletions cut 5 bases from V and 2 bases from J, with 13 bases between. CDR3 sequence reads: CASSPPGTPYNEQFF. In DNA form, the CDR3 reads TGTGCCAGCAGCCCTCCAGGGACACCCTACAATGAGCAGTTCTTC. Full variable domain (remainder filled in from reference TRBV11-3 and TRBJ2-1): EAGVVQSPRYKIIEKKQPVAFWCNPISGHNTLYWYLQNLGQGPELLIRYENEEAVDDSQLPKDRFSAERLKGVDSTLKIQPAELGDSAVYLCASSPPGTPYNEQFFGPGTRLTVL.

The chain links TRBV4-2 to TRBJ2-2; D call uncertain. Germline loops: CDR1 LGHNA, CDR2 YNFKEQ. V dropped 1 base and J dropped 7 bases, with 13 bases sitting between them. This CDR3 contains 15 residues. The CDR3 DNA reads TGTGCCAGCAGCCAAGTCTGGGCTCTCGACGGGGAGCTGTTTTTT. Protein sequence: CASSQVWALDGELFF.

This sequence joins TRBV7-9 and TRBJ1-5; 7 nucleotides line up with TRBD1. The length of the CDR3 is 15 residues. Trimming at V came to 5 bases and at J to 4 bases, leaving 8 bases not matched to a gene. Germline values: CDR1 SEHNR, CDR2 FQNEAQ (reference sequence). As DNA, the CDR3 is TGTGCCAGCAGCCGACAGGGAGGAAGGAATCAGCCCCAGCATTTT. Amino acids: CASSRQGGRNQPQHF.

The chain combines TRBV7-3 with TRBJ1-1; 7 bases line up with TRBD1. Germline V CDR1 and CDR2: SGHTA, FQGTGA. The CDR3 has 15 residues. V lost 2 bases to trimming and J lost 5 bases; unmatched junction nucleotides: 8. CDR3 amino acids: CASSLLGRGETEAFF. For the CDR3, the DNA is TGTGCCAGCAGCTTACTAGGCAGGGGGGAAACTGAAGCTTTCTTT.

The V call is TRBV11-3, the J call TRBJ2-7; D ambiguous. Germline loops: CDR1 SGHNT, CDR2 YENEEA. V was clipped by 4 bases and J by 1 base, with 14 bases between them. The CDR3 sequence is 15 residues long. CDR3 protein: CASSSALGSSYEQYF. As DNA, the CDR3 is TGTGCCAGCAGCTCCGCCTTGGGCAGTTCCTACGAGCAGTACTTC.

This chain connects TRBV6-1 to TRBJ2-7; 7 nucleotides agree with TRBD1. CDR1 is MNHNS, CDR2 SASEGT, per germline. This CDR3 has 13 residues. Germline trimming cut 6 bases from V and 3 bases from J; bases unmatched to any gene: 5. In DNA, the CDR3 is TGTGCCAGCAGGCGACAGGGATACTACGAGCAGTACTTC. Protein sequence: CASRRQGYYEQYF.

This sequence joins TRBV9 and TRBJ2-1; weak D call: TRBD1 (6 bases). Germline lookup yields CDR1 SGDLS and CDR2 YYNGEE. This CDR3 spans 13 amino acids. Trimming cost V 0 bases and J 8 bases, with 9 bases left between them. The CDR3 sequence is CASSVDRDHEQFF. The DNA of the CDR3 is TGTGCCAGCAGCGTAGACAGGGACCATGAGCAGTTCTTC.

The chain is built from TRBV5-8 and TRBJ2-1; 10 bases map to TRBD2. Losses at the gene ends were 4 bases for V and 2 bases for J; bases not matched to a gene: 3. The CDR3 sequence is 15 residues long. Germline V gene sequence: CDR1 SGHTS, CDR2 YDEGEE. CDR3 DNA sequence: TGTGCCAGCAGCCCTGGACTAGCGGCCTACAATGAGCAGTTCTTC. It is translated as CASSPGLAAYNEQFF.